This T cell receptor beta chain is drawn from a study of CD8 T cells in ankylosing spondylitis. Overall study results and limits: Ankylosing spondylitis blood appeared to be characterized by a TCR beta motif of eight highly homologous variants. Past studies reported some motif variants in reactive arthritis synovial fluid and blood. Matched ankylosing spondylitis synovial fluid reportedly contained a significantly enriched population of disease-linked clones.

Libraries of TCR beta came from quantitative 5'-RACE with molecular barcodes. From the 5' RACE reads, TCRdb called clonotypes with MiXCR, one entry per CDR3 protein. The data contain some 140,000 distinct CDR3 sequences, about 7% of them singletons. This clonotype was seen many times. As yet, its antigen is unknown. The CDR3 runs 12 residues. V was shortened by 1 base and J by 2 bases, with 1 base between the two germline ends. Germline lookup yields CDR1 SGHTA and CDR2 FQGNSA. The V gene is TRBV7-2, the J gene TRBJ2-3; D call uncertain. What was sequenced was blood, either unsorted or a sorted T cell fraction (not recorded which). The TCR was taken from a female donor with ankylosing spondylitis or in good health (not recorded which). CDR3 nucleotides: TGTGCCAGCAGCTTAGACACAGATACGCAGTATTTT. Translating gives CASSLDTDTQYF.